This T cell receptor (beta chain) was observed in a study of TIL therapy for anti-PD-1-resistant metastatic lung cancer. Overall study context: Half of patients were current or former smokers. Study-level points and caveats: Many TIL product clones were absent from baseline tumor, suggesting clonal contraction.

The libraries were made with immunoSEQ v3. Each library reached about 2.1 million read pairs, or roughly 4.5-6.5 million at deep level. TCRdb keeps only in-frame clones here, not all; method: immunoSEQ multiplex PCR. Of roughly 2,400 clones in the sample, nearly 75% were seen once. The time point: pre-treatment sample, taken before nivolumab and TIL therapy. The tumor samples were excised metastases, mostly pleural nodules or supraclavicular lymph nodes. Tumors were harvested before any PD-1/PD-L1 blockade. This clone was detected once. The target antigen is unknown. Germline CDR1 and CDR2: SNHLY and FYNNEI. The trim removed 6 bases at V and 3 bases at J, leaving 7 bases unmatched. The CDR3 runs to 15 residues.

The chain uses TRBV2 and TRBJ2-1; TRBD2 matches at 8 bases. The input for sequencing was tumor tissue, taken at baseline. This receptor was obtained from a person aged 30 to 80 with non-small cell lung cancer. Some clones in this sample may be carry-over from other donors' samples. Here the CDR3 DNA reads TGTGCCAGCAGGGCCCGGGAGGGCCTCTACAATGAGCAGTTCTTC. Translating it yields CASRAREGLYNEQFF.